Below, 13 T cell receptor beta chains from the same sample are listed, as sequenced in a study of T cells in Graves' hyperthyroidism and ophthalmopathy. TCR beta CDR3 sequences were amplified from RNA transcripts. An initial round of RT-PCR targeting the TCR CDR3 relied on the HTBI primer set. TCRdb ran MiXCR on the multiplex PCR reads and lists one entry per CDR3 protein. Here the sample spans 660,000 or so distinct CDR3 sequences, about 45% being singletons. The sequencing sample was made of peripheral blood or thyroid tissue (not recorded which). These receptors were obtained from an adult man with Graves' disease, either hyperthyroidism or ophthalmopathy (not recorded which).

This chain uses TRBV7-9 with TRBJ2-7; 12 nucleotides match TRBD2. V lost 6 bases to trimming and J lost 4 bases; unmatched junction nucleotides: 4. Germline CDR1 and CDR2: SEHNR and FQNEAQ (reference sequence). The length of the CDR3 is 14 residues. CDR3 sequence (DNA): TGTGCCAGCAGACCTACTAGCGGGAGGTACGAGCAGTACTTC. Its translation is CASRPTSGRYEQYF.

This clonotype has just a few counts. The chain couples TRBV2 to TRBJ1-1, with a possible D match to TRBD1 (6 bases). V shed 1 base and J shed 1 base, with 10 bases lying between them. The V gene's germline CDR1 is SNHLY and CDR2 FYNNEI. This CDR3 has 15 amino acids. CDR3 in DNA: TGTGCCAGCAGTGAAGGAAGGGGGGGGAACACTGAAGCTTTCTTT. Its protein product is CASSEGRGGNTEAFF.

This clonotype has ten or more counts. V usage is TRBV11-3 and J usage is TRBJ1-2, with a weak D call TRBD1 (5 bases). The germline CDR1 and CDR2 sequences are SGHNT and YENEEA. V lost 5 bases and J lost 2, with 9 bases in between. The CDR3 loop spans 13 amino acids. The CDR3 DNA follows: TGTGCCAGCAGCCCAGGGTTCAACTATGGCTACACCTTC. As protein: CASSPGFNYGYTF.

This clonotype was found a few times. The chain recombines TRBV24-1 with TRBJ1-2; D unclear. The CDR3 contains 13 residues. CDR1 is KGHDR, CDR2 SFDVKD, per germline. V was shortened by 6 bases and J by 3 bases, with 10 bases between the two germline ends. CDR3 region: CATSRSGDYGYTF. DNA for the CDR3: TGTGCCACCAGTCGTTCGGGTGACTATGGCTACACCTTC.

This clonotype was seen only a few times. The CDR3 reads CASSFDGTRDTEAFF. The CDR3 region has the DNA TGCGCCAGCAGCTTTGATGGAACGAGGGACACTGAAGCTTTCTTT. The chain has TRBV5-1 and TRBJ1-1, with D hard to call. Germline-derived CDR1 and CDR2 are SGHRS and YFSETQ. The V end was cut by 2 bases, the J end by 3 bases, with 14 bases between. This CDR3 contains 15 residues.

As DNA, the CDR3 is TGCAGCTTAACAGGGTACGGAAACACCATATATTTT. Translating gives CSLTGYGNTIYF. V gene TRBV29-1 combines with J gene TRBJ1-3; possible D gene TRBD1, 6 bases. Per the germline V gene, CDR1 is SQVTM and CDR2 is ANQGSEA. Trimming cost V 8 bases and J 4 bases, with 12 bases left between them. CDR3 size: 12 residues.

This clonotype was recorded once. The chain combines TRBV15 with TRBJ1-3; tentative D call: TRBD1 (5 bases). CDR3 length equals 14 residues. The V gene lost 0 bases and the J gene lost 12 bases, with 15 bases spanning the gap. Germline values: CDR1 LNHNV, CDR2 YYDKDF (reference sequence). In nucleotides, the CDR3 is TGTGCCACCAGCAGAGACCCGGGACGTAATAGCATATATTTT. Encoded protein: CATSRDPGRNSIYF.

This clonotype was detected only once. The chain uses TRBV7-9 and TRBJ2-5; 13 bases line up with TRBD2. CDR1 is SEHNR, CDR2 FQNEAQ, per germline (reference sequence). This CDR3 region has 16 residues. The J segment lost 4 bases and the V segment lost 5 bases, leaving 7 bases of the junction unmatched. CDR3: CASSPRLAGGGETQYF. CDR3 nucleotides: TGTGCCAGCAGCCCCCGACTAGCGGGAGGAGGAGAGACCCAGTACTTC.

V gene TRBV7-2 combines with J gene TRBJ1-6; D ambiguous. Germline-derived CDR1 and CDR2 are SGHTA and FQGNSA. This CDR3 contains 15 residues. Trimming cost V 3 bases and J 9 bases, with 15 bases left between them. The chain's CDR3 is CASSFGQLIGSPLHF. The CDR3 DNA is TGTGCCAGCAGCTTTGGGCAATTAATAGGTTCACCCCTCCACTTT. Together with reference TRBV7-2 and TRBJ1-6, the CDR3 gives the full variable domain: GAGVSQSPSNKVTEKGKDVELRCDPISGHTALYWYRQSLGQGLEFLIYFQGNSAPDKSGLPSDRFSAERTGGSVSTLTIQRTQQEDSAVYLCASSFGQLIGSPLHFGNGTRLTVT.

Concerning this clonotype itself: Just one base apart from a much larger clone, this may be a read error. This chain links TRBV24-1 with TRBJ1-5, with a tentative D call TRBD1 (6 bases). CDR3 length: 15 amino acids. V lost 7 bases, J lost 4 bases, and 16 bases lay in between. CDR1 and CDR2 from the germline V gene are KGHDR and SFDVKD. The CDR3 reads CATSANDRLNQPQHF. The CDR3 DNA reads as TGTGCCACCAGCGCGAACGACAGGCTTAATCAGCCCCAGCATTTT.

This clonotype has a count of ten or more. V is TRBV20-1 and J is TRBJ1-6; D may be TRBD1 (6 bases). The CDR3 length is 13 residues. In germline, CDR1 is DFQATT, CDR2 SNEGSKA (reference sequence). Between the trimmed V and J ends, which lost 0 bases and 7 bases, there was a span of 7 bases. The CDR3: CSAREQGNSPLHF. The CDR3 DNA reads as TGCAGTGCTAGAGAACAGGGCAATTCACCCCTCCACTTT.

This clonotype was counted at least ten times. One end of the junction fails to match germline, which may point to a read error. The chain couples TRBV5-1 to TRBJ2-5; D may be TRBD1 or TRBD2 (8 bases each). Germline V gene sequence: CDR1 SGHRS, CDR2 YFSETQ. The CDR3 is made up of 14 amino acids. The CDR3 loop is CASSSGTGQETQYF. The CDR3 nucleotides read TGTGCCAGCAGTAGCGGGACAGGCCAAGAGACCCAGTACTTC.

This clonotype showed up just a few times. The rearrangement uses TRBV6-5 and TRBJ1-1, with TRBD1 as a possible D gene (5 bases). The CDR3 totals 15 residues. V was pared by 0 bases and J by 1 base, with 9 bases between. CDR1 and CDR2 (germline): MNHEY, SVGAGI. The CDR3: CASSYSPTGNTEAFF. CDR3 nucleotide sequence: TGTGCCAGCAGTTACTCACCTACAGGGAACACTGAAGCTTTCTTT.